This T cell receptor (beta chain) is from a study of T cell repertoires in cytomegalovirus infection. About this clonotype itself: The antigen is undetermined.

TCRdb itself ran the reads through MiXCR, one entry per CDR3 protein. The table shows more than 150,000 distinct CDR3 sequences, with roughly 27% occurring only once. Study findings and constraints: People with CMV and the relevant HLA were identified by cumulative public TCR beta family frequency.

Trimming removed 0 bases at V and 6 bases at J, with 9 bases between. Germline lookup yields CDR1 SGHAT and CDR2 FQNNGV. This CDR3 contains 14 residues. The V call is TRBV11-2, the J call TRBJ1-5; D is undetermined. The receptor was derived from a human donor in good health (CMV status not recorded). Some clones in this sample may be carry-over from other donors' samples. The sequencing input was PBMCs. The CDR3 loop reads CASSLDLPGQPQHF. The CDR3 region has the DNA TGTGCCAGCAGCTTAGATCTCCCAGGTCAGCCCCAGCATTTT.